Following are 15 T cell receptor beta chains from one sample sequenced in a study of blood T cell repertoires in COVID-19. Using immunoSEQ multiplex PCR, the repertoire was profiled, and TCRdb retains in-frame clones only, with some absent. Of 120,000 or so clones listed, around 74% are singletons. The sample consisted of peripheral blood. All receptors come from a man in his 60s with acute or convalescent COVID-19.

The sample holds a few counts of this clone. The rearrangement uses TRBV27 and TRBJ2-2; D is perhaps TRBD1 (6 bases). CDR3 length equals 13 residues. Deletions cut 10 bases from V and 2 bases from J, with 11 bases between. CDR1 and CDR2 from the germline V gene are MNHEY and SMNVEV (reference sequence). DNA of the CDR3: TGTGCCACCGGGACAAGCAACACCGGGGAGCTGTTTTTT. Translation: CATGTSNTGELFF.

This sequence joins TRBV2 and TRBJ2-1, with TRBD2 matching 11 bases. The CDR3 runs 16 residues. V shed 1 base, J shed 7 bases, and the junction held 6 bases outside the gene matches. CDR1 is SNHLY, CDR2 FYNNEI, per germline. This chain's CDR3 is CASSEVLAGGGNEQFF. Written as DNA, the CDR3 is TGTGCCAGCAGTGAAGTGCTAGCGGGGGGTGGGAATGAGCAGTTCTTC. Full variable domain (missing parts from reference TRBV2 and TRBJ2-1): EPEVTQTPSHQVTQMGQEVILRCVPISNHLYFYWYRQILGQKVEFLVSFYNNEISEKSEIFDDQFSVERPDGSNFTLKIRSTKLEDSAMYFCASSEVLAGGGNEQFFGPGTRLTVL.

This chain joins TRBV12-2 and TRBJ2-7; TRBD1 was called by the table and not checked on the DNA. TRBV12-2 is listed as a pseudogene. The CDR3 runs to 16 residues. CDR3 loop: CASRLGRQGLTYEQYF. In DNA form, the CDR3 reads TGTGCAAGTCGCTTAGGTAGACAGGGGCTGACCTACGAGCAGTACTTC.

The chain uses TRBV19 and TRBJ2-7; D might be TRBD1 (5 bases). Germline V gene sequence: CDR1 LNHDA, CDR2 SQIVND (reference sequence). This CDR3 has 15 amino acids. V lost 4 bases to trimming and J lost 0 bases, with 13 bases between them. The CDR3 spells CASSRGHTSSYEQYF. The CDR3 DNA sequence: TGTGCCAGTAGTAGGGGCCACACAAGCTCCTACGAGCAGTACTTC.

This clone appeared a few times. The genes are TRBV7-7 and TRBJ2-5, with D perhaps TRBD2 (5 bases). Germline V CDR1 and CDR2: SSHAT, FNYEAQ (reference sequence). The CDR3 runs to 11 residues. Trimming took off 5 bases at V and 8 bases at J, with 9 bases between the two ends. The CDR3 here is CASSNGETQYF. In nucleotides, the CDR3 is TGTGCCAGCAGCAACGGGGAAACCCAGTACTTC. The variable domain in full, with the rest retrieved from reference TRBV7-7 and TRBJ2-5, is GAGVSQSPRYKVTKRGQDVTLRCDPISSHATLYWYQQALGQGPEFLTYFNYEAQPDKSGLPSDRFSAERPEGSISTLTIQRTEQRDSAMYRCASSNGETQYFGPGTRLLVL.

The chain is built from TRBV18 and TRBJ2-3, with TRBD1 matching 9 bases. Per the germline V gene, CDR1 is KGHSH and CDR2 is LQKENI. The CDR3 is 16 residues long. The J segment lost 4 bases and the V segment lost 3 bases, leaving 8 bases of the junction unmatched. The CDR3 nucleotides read TGTGCCAGCTCACCGCCAGGGACAGGGCGGGCAGATACGCAGTATTTT. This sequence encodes CASSPPGTGRADTQYF.

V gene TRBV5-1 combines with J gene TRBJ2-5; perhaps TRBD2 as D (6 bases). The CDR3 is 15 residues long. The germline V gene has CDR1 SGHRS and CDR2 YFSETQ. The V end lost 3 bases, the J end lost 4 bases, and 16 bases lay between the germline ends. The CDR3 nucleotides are TGCGCCAGCAGCTATGGGGAGGTGCTGGTAGAGACCCAGTACTTC. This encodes CASSYGEVLVETQYF.

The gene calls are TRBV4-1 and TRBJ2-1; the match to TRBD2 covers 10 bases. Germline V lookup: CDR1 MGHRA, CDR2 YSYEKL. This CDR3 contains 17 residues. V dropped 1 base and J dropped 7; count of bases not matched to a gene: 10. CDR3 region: CASSQGVLSSGRNEQFF. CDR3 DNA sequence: TGCGCCAGCAGCCAAGGGGTTCTATCTAGCGGGAGAAATGAGCAGTTCTTC.

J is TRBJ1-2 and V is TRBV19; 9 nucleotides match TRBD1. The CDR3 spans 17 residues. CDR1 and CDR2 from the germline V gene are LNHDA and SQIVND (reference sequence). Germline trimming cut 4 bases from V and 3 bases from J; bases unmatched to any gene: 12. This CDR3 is CASSTTAPGQGYYGYTF. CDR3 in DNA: TGTGCCAGTAGTACAACCGCCCCGGGACAGGGATACTATGGCTACACCTTC.

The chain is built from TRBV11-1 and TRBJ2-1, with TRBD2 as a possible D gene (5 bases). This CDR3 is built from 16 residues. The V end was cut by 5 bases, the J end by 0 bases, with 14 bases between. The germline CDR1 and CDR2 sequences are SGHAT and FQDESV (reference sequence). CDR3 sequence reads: CASSRVPGSSYNEQFF. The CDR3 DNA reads TGTGCCAGCAGCCGAGTCCCGGGGAGCTCCTACAATGAGCAGTTCTTC.

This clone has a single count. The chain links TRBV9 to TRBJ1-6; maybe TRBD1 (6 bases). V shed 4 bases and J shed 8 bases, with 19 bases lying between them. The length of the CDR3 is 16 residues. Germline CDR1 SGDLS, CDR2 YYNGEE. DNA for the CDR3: TGTGCCAGCAGCAAAACGGGGGGCTTGCAGGATTCACCCCTCCACTTT. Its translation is CASSKTGGLQDSPLHF.

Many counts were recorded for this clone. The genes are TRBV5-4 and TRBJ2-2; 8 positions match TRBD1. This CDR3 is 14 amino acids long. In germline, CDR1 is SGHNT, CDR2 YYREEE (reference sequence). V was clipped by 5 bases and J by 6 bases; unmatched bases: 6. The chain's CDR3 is CASRNTGGPGELFF. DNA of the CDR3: TGTGCCAGCAGGAATACAGGGGGTCCCGGGGAGCTGTTTTTT. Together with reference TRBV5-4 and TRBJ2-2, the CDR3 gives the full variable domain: ETGVTQSPTHLIKTRGQQVTLRCSSQSGHNTVSWYQQALGQGPQFIFQYYREEENGRGNFPPRFSGLQFPNYSSELNVNALELDDSALYLCASRNTGGPGELFFGEGSRLTVL.

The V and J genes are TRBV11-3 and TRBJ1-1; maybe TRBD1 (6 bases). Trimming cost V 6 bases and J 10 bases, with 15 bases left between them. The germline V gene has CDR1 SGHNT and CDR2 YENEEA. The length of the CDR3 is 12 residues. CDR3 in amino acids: CASSAGGALAFF. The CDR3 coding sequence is TGTGCCAGCAGTGCGGGGGGGGCCTTAGCTTTCTTT.

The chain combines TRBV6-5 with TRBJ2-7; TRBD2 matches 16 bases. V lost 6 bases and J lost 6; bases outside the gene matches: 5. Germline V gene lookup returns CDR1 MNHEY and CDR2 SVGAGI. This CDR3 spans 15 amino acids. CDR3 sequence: CASSRGTSGGAEQYF. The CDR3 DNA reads TGTGCCAGCAGCCGTGGGACTAGCGGGGGGGCCGAGCAGTACTTC.

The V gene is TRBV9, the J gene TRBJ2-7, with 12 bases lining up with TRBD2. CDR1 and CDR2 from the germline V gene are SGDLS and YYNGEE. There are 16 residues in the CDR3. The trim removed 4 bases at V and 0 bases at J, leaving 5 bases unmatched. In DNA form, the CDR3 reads TGTGCCAGCAGCCTAGGGACTAGCGGGTCCTCCTACGAGCAGTACTTC. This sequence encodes CASSLGTSGSSYEQYF.